The entry that follows covers one T cell receptor (beta chain) sequence. The junction departs from germline at one end; a sequencing error may be responsible. This same CDR3 is encoded by further DNA sequences in the sample. TCRdb's table, derived via immunoSEQ multiplex PCR, lists solely in-frame clones and lacks some. This table holds about 100,000 clones, over 80% found once. The CDR3 is made up of 13 amino acids. Looked up from germline, CDR1 is ENHRY and CDR2 is SYGVKD. The data were obtained in a study of control samples from healthy donors and cancer patients. The chain carries TRBV10-3 and TRBJ2-5; 9 bases are a match to TRBD2. Sequencing was performed on blood. The clonotype comes from a man under 40 in good health. CDR3: CAISSGGKETQYF. The CDR3 DNA reads as TGTGCCATCTCGAGCGGGGGGAAAGAAACCCAGTACTTC.